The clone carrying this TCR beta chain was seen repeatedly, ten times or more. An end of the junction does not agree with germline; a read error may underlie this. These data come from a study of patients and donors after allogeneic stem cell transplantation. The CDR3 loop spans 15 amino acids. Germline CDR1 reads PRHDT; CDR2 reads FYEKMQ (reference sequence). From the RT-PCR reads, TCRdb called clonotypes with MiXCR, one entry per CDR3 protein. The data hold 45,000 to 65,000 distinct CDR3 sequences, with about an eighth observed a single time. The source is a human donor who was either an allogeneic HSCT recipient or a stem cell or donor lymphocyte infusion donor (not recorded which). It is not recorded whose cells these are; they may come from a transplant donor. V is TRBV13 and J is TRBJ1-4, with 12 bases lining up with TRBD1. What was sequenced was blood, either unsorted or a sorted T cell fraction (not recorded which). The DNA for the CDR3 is TGTGCCAGCAGCCTAGGGACAGGGGGCCGCCGGGAACTGTTTTTT. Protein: CASSLGTGGRRELFF.